One TCR beta chain is described in this entry. Additional DNA sequences in this sample encode the identical CDR3. These data originate in a study of shared clonotypes between healthy human individuals. Some clones are missing from TCRdb's copy, which holds only in-frame ones; the method was immunoSEQ multiplex PCR. The table includes 2 million to 2.5 million clones, over 85% detected once. The CDR3 is made up of 15 amino acids. Germline V CDR1 and CDR2: MDHEN, SYDVKM. Trimming at V came to 5 bases and at J to 1 base, leaving 7 bases not matched to a gene. The sample comprised naive CD4+ T cells from PBMCs. Documented subset: CD45RA+ positively selected. This sequence originates from a man aged 18 to 30 in good health. Some clones in this sample may be carry-over from other donors' samples. This rearrangement joins TRBV28 to TRBJ2-7; 8 bases align to TRBD2. CDR3 nucleotides: TGTGCCAGCAGTCCCGGGGGGGCGCGTTCCTACGAGCAGTACTTC. Its translation is CASSPGGARSYEQYF.